Below, 18 T cell receptor beta chains from the same sample are listed, as sequenced in a study of beta chain features in type 1 diabetes. Expressed TCRB transcripts were sequenced because the isolated RNA had all been reverse transcribed beforehand. Produced via immunoSEQ multiplex PCR; TCRdb's table is partial and in-frame only. The table lists 120,000 to 150,000 clones, 8% to 13% of them singletons. The sample consisted of naive CD4+ T cells from blood. These receptors were taken from a man between 18 and 29 years old in good health.

J is TRBJ2-2 and V is TRBV29-1; 7 bases match TRBD1. Germline CDR1 is SQVTM and CDR2 is ANQGSEA. The CDR3 extends over 15 amino acids. After removal of 2 bases from V and 2 bases from J, the junction contained 5 bases not matched to a gene. CDR3 loop: CSVERGQSNTGELFF. The DNA of the CDR3 is TGCAGCGTTGAAAGGGGGCAAAGCAACACCGGGGAGCTGTTTTTT.

The chain has TRBV27 and TRBJ1-6, with 7 bases matching TRBD1. The CDR3 runs 15 residues. Germline-derived CDR1 and CDR2 are MNHEY and SMNVEV (reference sequence). Trimming at V came to 4 bases and at J to 0 bases, leaving 0 bases not matched to a gene. For the CDR3, the DNA is TGTGCCAGCAGTTGGGACAGCTCCTATAATTCACCCCTCCACTTT. Translation: CASSWDSSYNSPLHF.

In DNA form, the CDR3 reads TGTGCCAGCAGCAGGGATAGCAATCAGCCCCAGCATTTT. This sequence encodes CASSRDSNQPQHF. The J gene is TRBJ1-5, the V gene TRBV6-5, with D possibly being TRBD1 (5 bases). In germline, CDR1 is MNHEY, CDR2 SVGAGI. This CDR3 spans 13 amino acids. Between the trimmed V and J ends, which lost 6 bases and 0 bases, there was a span of 6 bases.

The rearrangement links TRBV19 to TRBJ2-1; TRBD1 agrees at 9 bases. After removal of 8 bases from V and 6 bases from J, the junction contained 11 bases not matched to a gene. CDR3 length equals 15 residues. Germline V gene sequence: CDR1 LNHDA, CDR2 SQIVND (reference sequence). The CDR3 nucleotides read TGTGCCAGTCAAGCACAGGGGGCTAGGAGCAATGAGCAGTTCTTC. Its translation: CASQAQGARSNEQFF.

This clone was found many times. The chain has TRBV30 and TRBJ1-2, with D possibly TRBD1 on 5 matching bases. The V and J ends lost 0 bases and 3 bases respectively, with 8 bases between them. The germline gives CDR1 GTSNPN, CDR2 SVGIG (reference sequence). The CDR3 runs 13 residues. The CDR3: CAWSVGGDYGYTF. DNA of the CDR3: TGTGCCTGGAGTGTTGGGGGGGACTATGGCTACACCTTC.

This clone has just a few counts. This rearrangement joins TRBV9 to TRBJ2-7, with 9 bases aligning to TRBD1. Germline trimming cut 5 bases from V and 5 bases from J; bases unmatched to any gene: 2. This CDR3 contains 12 residues. Germline CDR1 is SGDLS and CDR2 is YYNGEE. CDR3: CASSGTGNEQYF. DNA for the CDR3: TGTGCCAGCAGTGGGACAGGGAACGAGCAGTACTTC.

The V gene is TRBV29-1, the J gene TRBJ1-2; D gene uncertain. Trimming took off 5 bases at V and 6 bases at J, with 16 bases between the two ends. The V gene's germline CDR1 is SQVTM and CDR2 ANQGSEA. The length of the CDR3 is 13 residues. This chain's CDR3 is CSVHETGYDGYTF. CDR3 in DNA: TGCAGCGTTCACGAGACCGGGTATGATGGCTACACCTTC.

The sample holds a few counts of this clone. The chain carries TRBV7-8 and TRBJ2-6; TRBD1 might be the D (6 bases). Germline CDR1 SGHVS, CDR2 FQNEAQ. V lost 7 bases, J lost 1 base, and 17 bases lay in between. This CDR3 is built from 17 residues. The CDR3 is CASIPQGRRSGANVLTF. CDR3 coding DNA: TGTGCCAGCATCCCTCAGGGGCGCCGGTCTGGGGCCAACGTCCTGACTTTC.

The V gene is TRBV4-2, the J gene TRBJ1-2; tentatively, D is TRBD1 (6 bases). The V end lost 1 base, the J end lost 2 bases, and 11 bases lay between the germline ends. CDR1 LGHNA and CDR2 YNFKEQ come from the germline V gene. This CDR3 spans 15 amino acids. The CDR3 DNA sequence: TGTGCCAGCAGCCAAGGGGTACAGGGAAACTATGGCTACACCTTC. Its translation: CASSQGVQGNYGYTF.

This clone was detected only a few times. The rearrangement joins TRBV9 to TRBJ2-5; possibly TRBD2 for D (5 bases). Germline values: CDR1 SGDLS, CDR2 YYNGEE. The CDR3 sequence is 14 residues long. The germline V and J ends were trimmed by 0 bases and 1 base, with 7 bases remaining between them. The CDR3 DNA reads as TGTGCCAGCAGCGTAGGGGGAGCCCAAGAGACCCAGTACTTC. Translating gives CASSVGGAQETQYF.

The gene calls are TRBV5-1 and TRBJ2-3, with TRBD2 identical over 11 bases. Losses at the gene ends were 6 bases for V and 5 bases for J; bases not matched to a gene: 2. The CDR3 totals 13 residues. Germline V gene lookup returns CDR1 SGHRS and CDR2 YFSETQ. CDR3 region: CASKTSGVDTQYF. The CDR3 DNA reads TGCGCCAGCAAGACTAGCGGGGTAGATACGCAGTATTTT.

The chain couples TRBV2 to TRBJ1-3; D remains ambiguous. CDR1 and CDR2 (germline): SNHLY, FYNNEI. The CDR3 runs to 13 residues. Trimming removed 6 bases at V and 0 bases at J, with 6 bases between. The CDR3 is CASRTTSGNTIYF. The CDR3 nucleotides are TGTGCCAGCAGGACAACCTCTGGAAACACCATATATTTT.

The chain combines TRBV10-1 with TRBJ2-2; 7 nucleotides agree with TRBD1. The CDR3 sequence is 15 residues long. In germline, CDR1 is WNHNN, CDR2 SYGVQD (reference sequence). Trimming cost V 8 bases and J 1 base; bases outside gene matches: 7. This CDR3 reads CASATGTVNTGELFF. CDR3 sequence (DNA): TGCGCCAGCGCTACCGGGACAGTGAACACCGGGGAGCTGTTTTTT.

This clone was detected only a few times. The V and J genes are TRBV7-2 and TRBJ2-7; the D gene is possibly TRBD1 (6 bases). Germline CDR1 is SGHTA and CDR2 is FQGNSA. V was trimmed by 7 bases and J by 6 bases, leaving 22 bases between them. This CDR3 is built from 15 residues. The DNA of the CDR3 is TGTGCCAGCACCGATCGTAGGGACAACCCATTCGAGCAGTACTTC. Translation: CASTDRRDNPFEQYF. Based on the CDR3 plus reference TRBV7-2 and TRBJ2-7, the full variable domain is GAGVSQSPSNKVTEKGKDVELRCDPISGHTALYWYRQSLGQGLEFLIYFQGNSAPDKSGLPSDRFSAERTGGSVSTLTIQRTQQEDSAVYLCASTDRRDNPFEQYFGPGTRLTVT.

V is TRBV4-3 and J is TRBJ2-1, with 10 nucleotides matching TRBD2. Germline-derived CDR1 and CDR2 are LGHNA and YSLEER. With V trimmed by 3 bases and J by 9 bases, 14 bases remained unmatched. The CDR3 is 17 residues long. This chain's CDR3 is CASSQAPSGGARGEQFF. Here the CDR3 DNA reads TGCGCCAGCAGCCAGGCACCCAGCGGGGGGGCCCGAGGTGAGCAGTTCTTC.

This clone was observed a few times. The chain couples TRBV28 to TRBJ2-5, with D perhaps TRBD1 (6 bases). This CDR3 has 13 amino acids. V gave up 4 bases and J gave up 2 bases, with 8 bases separating them. In germline, CDR1 is MDHEN, CDR2 SYDVKM. The CDR3 spells CASSSGHQETQYF. CDR3 DNA: TGTGCCAGCAGTTCGGGACATCAAGAGACCCAGTACTTC.

The chain recombines TRBV7-9 with TRBJ2-7; 7 nucleotides align to TRBD1. The V segment lost 2 bases and the J segment 2 bases; nucleotides outside the gene matches: 3. Per the germline V gene, CDR1 is SEHNR and CDR2 is FQNEAQ (reference sequence). The CDR3 covers 14 residues. CDR3 coding DNA: TGTGCCAGCAGCTTAAGACAGGGCCCCTACGAGCAGTACTTC. This encodes CASSLRQGPYEQYF.

This clone was seen more than once but under ten times. The genes are TRBV30 and TRBJ2-7; 8 nucleotides line up with TRBD1. In germline, CDR1 is GTSNPN, CDR2 SVGIG (reference sequence). V shed 3 bases and J 10 bases; nucleotides not matched to a gene: 17. The CDR3 spans 15 residues. In nucleotides, the CDR3 is TGTGCCTGGAGGGGCAGGGGACAGGTGTACGGTTATCAGTACTTC. Its protein product is CAWRGRGQVYGYQYF.